Below, 10 T cell receptor beta chains from the same sample are listed, as sequenced in a study of lymphopenia after photon versus proton radiotherapy. Profiled with immunoSEQ multiplex PCR; TCRdb holds only in-frame clones, not every one. The sample records under 65,000 clones, about four fifths being singletons. The sample here was peripheral blood, taken from a patient treated with proton-based radiotherapy. These receptors all stem from a man between 60 and 75 years old with pancreatic cancer.

The chain uses TRBV28 and TRBJ2-3, with D possibly called TRBD1 or TRBD2 (5 bases each). This CDR3 has 17 residues. V was pared by 3 bases and J by 4 bases, with 20 bases between. Per germline, CDR1 MDHEN and CDR2 SYDVKM. The CDR3 DNA reads TGTGCCAGCAGTTTTGACCGGGGCGCGGGTTTCGCAGATACGCAGTATTTT. Amino acid sequence: CASSFDRGAGFADTQYF.

The V gene is TRBV7-3, the J gene TRBJ2-2; the D is unclear. The CDR3 is 14 amino acids. V lost 8 bases and J lost 1, with 11 bases in between. The germline gives CDR1 SGHTA, CDR2 FQGTGA. The CDR3 coding sequence is TGTGCCAGCCCGCCAGCGAGGAACACCGGGGAGCTGTTTTTT. It is translated as CASPPARNTGELFF.

CDR3 DNA sequence: TGTGCCAGCAGCTTAACTTGGGGGAGCACTGAAGCTTTCTTT. Translation gives CASSLTWGSTEAFF. The chain links TRBV7-9 to TRBJ1-1; the D gene is possibly TRBD1 (5 bases). The CDR3 sequence is 14 residues long. Germline assignment: CDR1 SEHNR and CDR2 FQNEAQ (reference sequence). Trimming stripped 2 bases from V and 4 bases from J, with 11 bases between.

The J gene is TRBJ2-1, the V gene TRBV19, with 10 bases lining up with TRBD2. Germline V gene lookup returns CDR1 LNHDA and CDR2 SQIVND (reference sequence). The CDR3 consists of 18 residues. Trimming took 5 bases from V and 0 from J; bases not matched to a gene: 10. CDR3 DNA: TGTGCCAGTAGTTGGGCTAGCGGGGGTTGGACCTCCTACAATGAGCAGTTCTTC. This codes for CASSWASGGWTSYNEQFF.

The J gene is TRBJ1-1, the V gene TRBV6-6, with D tentatively TRBD1 (5 bases). V shed 6 bases and J shed 10 bases, with 18 bases lying between them. Germline lookup yields CDR1 MNHNY and CDR2 SVGAGI (reference sequence). This CDR3 is 13 amino acids long. The CDR3 region is CASRSGGLGLAFF. Here the CDR3 DNA reads TGTGCCAGCAGATCCGGGGGGTTGGGGTTAGCTTTCTTT.

This clone came up once. The rearrangement uses TRBV7-9 and TRBJ2-3; tentative D call: TRBD1 (5 bases). V lost 3 bases, J lost 1 base, and 8 bases lay in between. CDR1 and CDR2 from the germline V gene are SEHNR and FQNEAQ (reference sequence). The CDR3 loop spans 14 amino acids. CDR3 sequence: CASSFDSRTDTQYF. In DNA form, the CDR3 reads TGTGCCAGCAGCTTTGACAGCCGCACAGATACGCAGTATTTT.

The chain has TRBV18 and TRBJ2-5; D may be TRBD2 (6 bases). Per the germline V gene, CDR1 is KGHSH and CDR2 is LQKENI. Trimming took 4 bases from V and 0 from J, leaving 6 bases between them. The CDR3 sequence is 13 residues long. The CDR3 protein is CASSRDYQETQYF. The DNA for the CDR3 is TGTGCCAGCTCACGGGACTACCAAGAGACCCAGTACTTC.

The rearrangement uses TRBV11-3 and TRBJ2-1; TRBD1 is a possible D gene (5 bases). The CDR3 has 15 amino acids. V gave up 5 bases and J gave up 0 bases, with 11 bases separating them. Germline CDR1 reads SGHNT; CDR2 reads YENEEA. CDR3 protein: CASSPQGRSYNEQFF. CDR3 coding DNA: TGTGCCAGCAGCCCGCAGGGCCGCTCCTACAATGAGCAGTTCTTC.

The chain joins TRBV4-1 to TRBJ2-2; D gene unclear. CDR1 is MGHRA and CDR2 is YSYEKL in the germline V gene. This CDR3 comprises 14 residues. V was clipped by 0 bases and J by 6 bases, with 8 bases between them. The CDR3 sequence: CASSQEWVAGELFF. Written as DNA, the CDR3 is TGCGCCAGCAGCCAAGAATGGGTAGCCGGGGAGCTGTTTTTT.

The chain combines TRBV28 with TRBJ2-7, with 10 bases fitting TRBD2. Per germline, CDR1 MDHEN and CDR2 SYDVKM. The CDR3 is 18 amino acids. V trimming: 2 bases; J trimming: 4 bases; junction bases outside the gene matches: 14. The CDR3 region is CASSLISSGGPRGYEQYF. For the CDR3, the DNA is TGTGCCAGCAGTTTAATATCTAGCGGGGGTCCCAGGGGGTACGAGCAGTACTTC.